The 8 T cell receptor beta chains in this list originate from one sample, sequenced in a study of cytotoxic CD8 clonotypes in ibrutinib-treated CLL. Generated by immunoSEQ multiplex PCR, the TCRdb table keeps only in-frame clones and is missing some. The sample holds 150,000 or so clones, approximately 77% seen once. This material consisted of PBMCs, taken after 12 months of ibrutinib treatment. These receptors were obtained from a human donor with chronic lymphocytic leukemia.

This sequence joins TRBV28 and TRBJ1-1, with D maybe TRBD1 (5 bases). There are 14 residues in the CDR3. Germline V gene sequence: CDR1 MDHEN, CDR2 SYDVKM. V shed 2 bases and J shed 1 base, with 8 bases lying between them. The CDR3 DNA is TGTGCCAGCAGTTTACCCGGACAGAACACTGAAGCTTTCTTT. It encodes CASSLPGQNTEAFF.

The chain has TRBV10-3 and TRBJ2-3; TRBD1 agrees at 8 bases. Germline lookup yields CDR1 ENHRY and CDR2 SYGVKD. This CDR3 is 17 amino acids long. J gave up 2 bases and V 6 bases, and 13 bases lay outside the gene matches. CDR3: CAIRSSAPGQVTDTQYF. Written as DNA, the CDR3 is TGTGCCATCAGAAGTTCCGCACCGGGACAGGTCACAGATACGCAGTATTTT.

The chain employs TRBV28 and TRBJ2-2; D unresolved. V was trimmed by 7 bases and J by 7 bases, leaving 10 bases between them. CDR1 is MDHEN, CDR2 SYDVKM, per germline. CDR3 length: 12 amino acids. CDR3 amino acids: CASTNRNGELFF. CDR3 in DNA: TGTGCCAGCACCAATCGGAACGGGGAGCTGTTTTTT.

The chain links TRBV7-2 to TRBJ1-2; a weak D match, TRBD1 (6 bases). The ends were cut back, 5 bases at V and 2 bases at J, with 15 bases in the middle. The CDR3 consists of 15 residues. CDR1 and CDR2 (germline): SGHTA, FQGNSA. The CDR3 nucleotides are TGTGCCAGCAGCCTTTCCAATCAGGGGAACTATGGCTACACCTTC. Translating it yields CASSLSNQGNYGYTF.

The sample holds a few counts of this clone. The chain is built from TRBV7-3 and TRBJ2-7; D may be TRBD1 or TRBD2 (5 bases each). Looked up from germline, CDR1 is SGHTA and CDR2 is FQGTGA. V was pared by 3 bases and J by 4 bases, with 10 bases between. This CDR3 is 13 amino acids long. Here the CDR3 reads CASSLGPSYEQYF. CDR3 nucleotides: TGTGCCAGCAGCTTGGGACCTTCTTACGAGCAGTACTTC.

The gene calls are TRBV6-1 and TRBJ1-2; no firm D call. Trimming pared 1 base from V and 4 bases from J, leaving 7 bases between. The CDR3 has 13 residues. Germline V gives CDR1 MNHNS, CDR2 SASEGT. The CDR3 nucleotides are TGTGCCAGCAGTGAAGGCGGAGCCTATGGCTACACCTTC. Protein: CASSEGGAYGYTF.

The chain uses TRBV5-1 and TRBJ2-5; 7 bases fit TRBD1. CDR1 and CDR2 from the germline V gene are SGHRS and YFSETQ. This CDR3 contains 17 residues. Unmatched junction bases numbered 12, after V lost 4 bases and J lost 0 bases. The CDR3 nucleotides are TGCGCCAGCAGCCCGCTCCCGACACAGGGGTACCAAGAGACCCAGTACTTC. It translates to CASSPLPTQGYQETQYF.

This rearrangement joins TRBV7-9 to TRBJ2-2; D is possibly TRBD2 (6 bases). The V gene's germline CDR1 is SEHNR and CDR2 FQNEAQ (reference sequence). CDR3 size: 15 residues. V lost 2 bases and J lost 6, with 13 bases in between. The CDR3 sequence: CASSLSGGAAGELFF. DNA of the CDR3: TGTGCCAGCAGCTTATCCGGGGGTGCGGCCGGGGAGCTGTTTTTT.